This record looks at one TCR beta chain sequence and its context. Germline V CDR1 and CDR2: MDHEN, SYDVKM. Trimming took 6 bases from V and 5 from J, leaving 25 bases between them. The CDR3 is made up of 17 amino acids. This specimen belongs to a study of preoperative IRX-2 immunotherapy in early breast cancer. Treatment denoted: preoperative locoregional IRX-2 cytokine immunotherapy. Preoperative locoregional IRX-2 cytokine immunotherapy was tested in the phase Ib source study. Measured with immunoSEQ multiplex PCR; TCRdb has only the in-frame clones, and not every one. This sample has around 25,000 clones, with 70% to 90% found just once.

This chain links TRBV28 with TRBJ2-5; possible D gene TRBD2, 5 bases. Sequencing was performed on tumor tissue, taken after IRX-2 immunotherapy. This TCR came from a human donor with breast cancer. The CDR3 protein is CASSTSLIRAGWETQYF. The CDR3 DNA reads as TGTGCCAGCAGCACTAGTTTAATCCGGGCAGGTTGGGAGACCCAGTACTTC.